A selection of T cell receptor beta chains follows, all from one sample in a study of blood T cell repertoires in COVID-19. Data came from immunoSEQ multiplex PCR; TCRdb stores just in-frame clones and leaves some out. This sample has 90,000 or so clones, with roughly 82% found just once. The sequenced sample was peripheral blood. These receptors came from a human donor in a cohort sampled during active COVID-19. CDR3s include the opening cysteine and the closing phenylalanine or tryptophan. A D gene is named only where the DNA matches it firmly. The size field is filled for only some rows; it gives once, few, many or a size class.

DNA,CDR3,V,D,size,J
TGTGCCAGCAGCCCCCGGGGAGGGAACACCGGGGAGCTGTTTTTT,CASSPRGGNTGELFF,TRBV7-2,-,once,TRBJ2-2
TGCGCCAGCAGTGAGTCCCGGGACAGGTTTTACAGTACGCAGTATTTT,CASSESRDRFYSTQYF,TRBV10-1,TRBD1,-,TRBJ2-3
TGTGCCAGTAGATTACAGGGGGTTGCTGAAGCTTTCTTT,CASRLQGVAEAFF,TRBV19,TRBD1,-,TRBJ1-1
TGCGCCAGCAGCTTGGAGTCTGTCCTAAGGGGGGGAAACACCATATATTTT,CASSLESVLRGGNTIYF,TRBV5-1,-,-,TRBJ1-3
TGTGCCAGCAGCCAAGATCGTAGAACGCAGTATTTT,CASSQDRRTQYF,TRBV14,-,medium-sized,TRBJ2-3
TGTGCCAGCAGTTTCCCTAGAGGAGAGCAGTTCTTC,CASSFPRGEQFF,TRBV12-3/TRBV12-4,-,-,TRBJ2-1
TGTGCCTGGCTACGTGGGACAGGGGGTTCCACCTTC,CAWLRGTGGSTF,TRBV30,TRBD1,-,TRBJ1-2
TGTGCCAGCAGCTCCCCCGGGACTAACACTGAAGCTTTCTTT,CASSSPGTNTEAFF,TRBV7-2,-,few,TRBJ1-1
TGCGCCAGCAGCTTACTAGCGGGGGACTACAATGAGCAGTTCTTC,CASSLLAGDYNEQFF,TRBV5-1,TRBD2,-,TRBJ2-1
TGTGCCAGCAGCTTAGTTGCGGGGCGAGAGCAGTACTTC,CASSLVAGREQYF,TRBV11-3,-,-,TRBJ2-7
TGTGCCAGCAGTTTACGGGGAGGGGGAGTCTATGGCTACACCTTC,CASSLRGGGVYGYTF,TRBV27,-,-,TRBJ1-2
TGTGCCAGTAGCCCGGAACAGGGGAACGGGCCCCAGCATTTT,CASSPEQGNGPQHF,TRBV19,TRBD1,few,TRBJ1-5
TGTGCCAGCAGCTTAGTCCAGGGCGAGACCCAGTACTTC,CASSLVQGETQYF,TRBV11-3,-,-,TRBJ2-5
TGTGCCATCAGTGTAGGACTAGAGGTCACAGATACGCAGTATTTT,CAISVGLEVTDTQYF,TRBV10-3,TRBD2,once,TRBJ2-3
TGTGCCAGCGAAAGCCGGACGGAGGGATTTACCATATATTTT,CASESRTEGFTIYF,TRBV19,-,-,TRBJ1-3
TGTGCCAGCAGCGAAGGGGCCGGGGAGCTGTTTTTT,CASSEGAGELFF,TRBV9,-,-,TRBJ2-2
TGTGCCAGCAGCAACTATAATTCACCCCTCCACTTT,CASSNYNSPLHF,TRBV6-6,-,-,TRBJ1-6
TGTGCCAGTAGCATGGGGGCGAGGGGCTACACCTTC,CASSMGARGYTF,TRBV19,-,few,TRBJ1-2
TGTGCCAGCAGCTTAGCAGGGACTAGCGGGGGGCAAAACAATGAGCAGTTCTTC,CASSLAGTSGGQNNEQFF,TRBV11-3,TRBD2,-,TRBJ2-1
TGTGCCAGCAGCCAAGTAGGTGGGGTCCGGACAAGGAAGACCCAGTACTTC,CASSQVGGVRTRKTQYF,TRBV3-1/TRBV3-2,-,-,TRBJ2-5
TGTGCCAGCAGCCCCCAGCGGGGGGGCTCAGATACGCAGTATTTT,CASSPQRGGSDTQYF,TRBV11-2,TRBD2,few,TRBJ2-3
TGTGCCAGCAGTTTAAGGGGGGGGCAAGAGACCCAGTACTTC,CASSLRGGQETQYF,TRBV6-7,-,once,TRBJ2-5
TGCGCCAGCAGCCAAGATAATCCTAGCGGGGGGACTCGCTCCTACGAGCAGTACTTC,CASSQDNPSGGTRSYEQYF,TRBV4-3,TRBD2,-,TRBJ2-7
TGTGCCAGCAGCCCCACAGGCGGGACCTACAATGAGCAGTTCTTC,CASSPTGGTYNEQFF,TRBV7-2,-,-,TRBJ2-1
TGTGCCAGCAGCCGGGACAGGGGAATAAAAGAGACCCAGTACTTC,CASSRDRGIKETQYF,TRBV7-9,TRBD1,-,TRBJ2-5
TGTGCCAGCAGCGGGGGGACTAGCGGCCAAGAGACCCAGTACTTC,CASSGGTSGQETQYF,TRBV5-6,TRBD2,-,TRBJ2-5
TGTGCCAGCAGAGCCGACAGGAATTCCTACGAGCAGTACTTC,CASRADRNSYEQYF,TRBV28,-,-,TRBJ2-7
TGTGCCAGCAGCCAAGAATCGGTTGGCTACACCTTC,CASSQESVGYTF,TRBV3-1/TRBV3-2,-,-,TRBJ1-2
TGCAAGGGGTCTGAAGCTTTCTTT,CKGSEAFF,TRBV20-1,-,once,TRBJ1-1
TGTGCCAGCAGCCCTCTACAGGGTTCCGGGGAGCTGTTTTTT,CASSPLQGSGELFF,TRBV3-1/TRBV3-2,-,-,TRBJ2-2
TGTGCCAGCAGCGGTGGACAGGGGGCTAACGAGCAGTACTTC,CASSGGQGANEQYF,TRBV9,TRBD1,-,TRBJ2-7
TGTGCCAGCAGTACCCCGTTAGCGGGGGGAGCTAGCACAGATACGCAGTATTTT,CASSTPLAGGASTDTQYF,TRBV5-6,TRBD2,-,TRBJ2-3
TGTGCCAGTAGTATAAACTGGGGGCCTCAGCCCCAGCATTTT,CASSINWGPQPQHF,TRBV19,-,-,TRBJ1-5
TGTGCCAGCAGCTTAGCGTCCCTTAGTAACTATGGCTACACCTTC,CASSLASLSNYGYTF,TRBV7-8,-,-,TRBJ1-2
TGTGCCAGCCTGGGGGGGGCCAATGAAAAACTGTTTTTT,CASLGGANEKLFF,TRBV5-6,-,-,TRBJ1-4
TGTGCCAGCAGTTTAGCTAGCGGGGCAACCTACGAGCAGTACTTC,CASSLASGATYEQYF,TRBV27,TRBD2,-,TRBJ2-7
TGTGCCAGCAGGGGCACAGGGGGAAGCAATCAGCCCCAGCATTTT,CASRGTGGSNQPQHF,TRBV2,TRBD1,few,TRBJ1-5
TGTGCCAGCAGCTTACTGACACGGAACTATGGCTACACCTTC,CASSLLTRNYGYTF,TRBV7-2,-,few,TRBJ1-2
TGTGCCAGCAGCTTATCGGTCTTCGGACAGGGGGACTATGGCTACACCTTC,CASSLSVFGQGDYGYTF,TRBV7-2,TRBD1,few,TRBJ1-2
TGTGCCAGCAGCGTAGGCTTCGGGGGAAATCAGCCCCAGCATTTT,CASSVGFGGNQPQHF,TRBV9,-,-,TRBJ1-5
TGTGCCAGCAGCTTCTCCCAGGCCCGCTTTTCGGAGCAGTTCTTC,CASSFSQARFSEQFF,TRBV5-8,-,once,TRBJ2-1
TGTGCCACCAGTGATTTGCCGGGGTGCAGGAACACTGAAGCTTTCTTT,CATSDLPGCRNTEAFF,TRBV24-1,-,-,TRBJ1-1
TGTGCCAGCAGTTTCGCTAGCGGCAGGTTCTACGAGCAGTACTTC,CASSFASGRFYEQYF,TRBV27,TRBD2,-,TRBJ2-7
TGTGCCAGCAGCTCTAGACTAGCGGGGGGCACAGATACGCAGTATTTT,CASSSRLAGGTDTQYF,TRBV7-2,TRBD2,-,TRBJ2-3
TGTGCCAGCTCCCCTGGAAGGGGATTAGGCTACAATGAGCAGTTCTTC,CASSPGRGLGYNEQFF,TRBV2,-,-,TRBJ2-1
TGTGCCAGCAGTTACAGGAGGAACACTGAAGCTTTCTTT,CASSYRRNTEAFF,TRBV6-5,-,-,TRBJ1-1
TGTGCCAGCAGCTTAGGGGGGCAGGGGAACATTCAGTACTTC,CASSLGGQGNIQYF,TRBV11-2,-,-,TRBJ2-4
TGTGCCAGTAGTATTGGGGCCACTGAAGCTTTCTTT,CASSIGATEAFF,TRBV19,-,once,TRBJ1-1
TGTGCCACCAGTGATTCGACAGGGAACCAAGAGACCCAGTACTTC,CATSDSTGNQETQYF,TRBV24-1,TRBD1,-,TRBJ2-5
TGTGCCAGCAGTGAAGTACTAGCGGGAGGGCCCCATGAGCAGTTCTTC,CASSEVLAGGPHEQFF,TRBV6-1,TRBD2,-,TRBJ2-1
TGTGCCAGTAGTTCAGGACTAGCGCTAAAGGTGGAGCAGTACTTC,CASSSGLALKVEQYF,TRBV19,TRBD2,many,TRBJ2-7
TGTGCCAGCAAAATAGGTGCTGGGGGCGGCTACACCTTC,CASKIGAGGGYTF,TRBV27,-,-,TRBJ1-2
TGCGCCAGCAGCCAAAATTCTAGAACGGGTGTGGATGAGCAGTTCTTC,CASSQNSRTGVDEQFF,TRBV4-1,-,-,TRBJ2-1
TGTGCCAGCGCCGGACAGGCAGCTAACTATGGCTACACCTTC,CASAGQAANYGYTF,TRBV7-2,TRBD1,-,TRBJ1-2
TGTGCCACCAGCAGTCTAAGGAGCTCTGGAAACACCATATATTTT,CATSSLRSSGNTIYF,TRBV15,-,-,TRBJ1-3